The next 20 T cell receptor beta chains were all read from a single sample in a study of cytotoxic CD8 clonotypes in ibrutinib-treated CLL. TCRdb's copy holds only in-frame clones and misses some; the assay was immunoSEQ multiplex PCR. The repertoire holds tens of thousands of clones, with about two thirds as singletons. The material sequenced was PBMCs, taken after 12 months of ibrutinib treatment. The receptors shown here come from a human donor with chronic lymphocytic leukemia.

The gene calls are TRBV6-5 and TRBJ1-1; D remains ambiguous. CDR1 MNHEY and CDR2 SVGAGI come from the germline V gene. Trimming left V 2 bases short and J 3 bases short, with 10 bases between. This CDR3 is 14 amino acids long. CDR3 DNA sequence: TGTGCCAGCAGTTACGGTACCCTGGACACTGAAGCTTTCTTT. This gives the protein CASSYGTLDTEAFF.

The rearrangement uses TRBV29-1 and TRBJ2-7; D may be TRBD1 (6 bases). The CDR3 loop spans 13 amino acids. Trimming took 6 bases from V and 3 from J, leaving 15 bases between them. Germline CDR1 SQVTM, CDR2 ANQGSEA. The CDR3 spells CSVPNRACYEQYF. CDR3 coding DNA: TGCAGCGTCCCGAACAGGGCCTGCTACGAGCAGTACTTC.

V usage is TRBV5-1 and J usage is TRBJ2-2; 7 nucleotides match TRBD1. Trimming took 0 bases from V and 3 from J; bases not matched to a gene: 8. Germline CDR1 reads SGHRS; CDR2 reads YFSETQ. This CDR3 is built from 17 residues. The CDR3 DNA reads as TGCGCCAGCAGCTTGGTGTGGGACAGAACCGACACCGGGGAGCTGTTTTTT. Residues: CASSLVWDRTDTGELFF. Full variable domain (remainder filled in from reference TRBV5-1 and TRBJ2-2): KAGVTQTPRYLIKTRGQQVTLSCSPISGHRSVSWYQQTPGQGLQFLFEYFSETQRNKGNFPGRFSGRQFSNSRSEMNVSTLELGDSALYLCASSLVWDRTDTGELFFGEGSRLTVL.

The chain is built from TRBV10-3 and TRBJ2-3; 11 bases are a match to TRBD2. The CDR3 is made up of 16 amino acids. Germline V CDR1 and CDR2: ENHRY, SYGVKD. J was trimmed by 2 bases and V by 4 bases; bases with no gene match: 5. The CDR3 nucleotides read TGTGCCATCAGTGCGGCTAGCGGGGGGCCCACAGATACGCAGTATTTT. Amino acid sequence: CAISAASGGPTDTQYF.

The gene calls are TRBV5-1 and TRBJ1-1, with TRBD1 matching over 9 bases. The CDR3 is 15 amino acids. V shed 0 bases and J 7 bases; nucleotides not matched to a gene: 7. The V gene's germline CDR1 is SGHRS and CDR2 YFSETQ. CDR3 amino acids: CASSLAGTGGFEAFF. In DNA, the CDR3 is TGCGCCAGCAGCTTGGCGGGCACAGGGGGCTTTGAAGCTTTCTTT.

A few counts support this clone. This chain joins TRBV6-1 and TRBJ2-5; no firm D call. Germline V gene lookup returns CDR1 MNHNS and CDR2 SASEGT. The CDR3 covers 14 residues. V gave up 1 base and J gave up 8 bases, with 14 bases separating them. The CDR3 region has the DNA TGTGCCAGCAGTGAAGGGTTCCCTTTGAGAACCCAGTACTTC. Translation gives CASSEGFPLRTQYF.

The chain is built from TRBV5-1 and TRBJ1-1; 7 bases match TRBD1. With 4 bases clipped from V and 4 bases from J, the junction kept 10 bases outside the gene matches. Germline-derived CDR1 and CDR2 are SGHRS and YFSETQ. The CDR3 covers 15 residues. The DNA of the CDR3 is TGCGCCAGCAGCCCCAGGGGGGGGCTGGGCACTGAAGCTTTCTTT. Translating gives CASSPRGGLGTEAFF.

The chain carries TRBV30 and TRBJ1-5, with D maybe TRBD1 (5 bases). The CDR3 has 16 residues. The germline V gene has CDR1 GTSNPN and CDR2 SVGIG (reference sequence). With 2 bases removed from V and 0 bases from J, the gap between germline ends came to 14 bases. CDR3 sequence (DNA): TGTGCCTGGAGTCGGACACGGACCGATAGCAATCAGCCCCAGCATTTT. This gives the protein CAWSRTRTDSNQPQHF.

Points on this clone: At one of its ends the junction is not consistent with the germline gene, which may arise from a read error. The chain has TRBV9 and TRBJ1-5, with D unclear. Germline V gene sequence: CDR1 SGDLS, CDR2 YYNGEE. The CDR3 covers 14 residues. CDR3 sequence: CASRVVDPWQPQHF. The CDR3 DNA reads TGTGCCAGCAGAGTAGTGGACCCGTGGCAGCCCCAGCATTTT.

The chain uses TRBV5-1 and TRBJ1-2; D gene uncertain. The germline V and J ends were trimmed by 0 bases and 5 bases, with 8 bases remaining between them. The germline V gene encodes CDR1 SGHRS and CDR2 YFSETQ. CDR3 length: 13 residues. This CDR3 is CASSLATFYGYTF. The CDR3 DNA reads TGCGCCAGCAGCTTGGCTACCTTTTATGGCTACACCTTC.

This clone was seen more than once but under ten times. The rearrangement links TRBV9 to TRBJ2-2; D gene ambiguous. Germline loops: CDR1 SGDLS, CDR2 YYNGEE. This CDR3 comprises 14 residues. V was clipped by 0 bases and J by 5 bases, with 8 bases between them. The CDR3 protein is CASSVAIATGELFF. CDR3 DNA: TGTGCCAGCAGCGTAGCTATCGCGACCGGGGAGCTGTTTTTT.

The chain uses TRBV29-1 and TRBJ2-3; tentatively, D is TRBD1 (7 bases). CDR1 and CDR2 from the germline V gene are SQVTM and ANQGSEA. The CDR3 sequence is 14 residues long. Trimming stripped 3 bases from V and 1 base from J, with 11 bases between. The CDR3 DNA follows: TGCAGCGTTGAGGAGGGGGCCGGCACAGATACGCAGTATTTT. Translated: CSVEEGAGTDTQYF.

The chain is built from TRBV4-1 and TRBJ1-5; the D gene is possibly TRBD1 (5 bases). CDR3 length: 17 amino acids. V dropped 4 bases and J dropped 3 bases, with 19 bases sitting between them. The germline V gene has CDR1 MGHRA and CDR2 YSYEKL. CDR3: CASSRAGLVVFNQPQHF. The CDR3 coding sequence is TGCGCCAGCAGCCGCGCAGGGTTGGTCGTGTTCAATCAGCCCCAGCATTTT.

The chain couples TRBV7-9 to TRBJ2-1, with D perhaps assigned TRBD1 or TRBD2 (5 bases each). This CDR3 comprises 13 residues. The ends were cut back, 6 bases at V and 8 bases at J, with 14 bases in the middle. The V gene's germline CDR1 is SEHNR and CDR2 FQNEAQ (reference sequence). This CDR3 reads CASRIWGIDEQFF. The CDR3, as DNA: TGTGCCAGCAGGATTTGGGGGATAGATGAGCAGTTCTTC.

The chain is built from TRBV5-4 and TRBJ2-7; the D gene could be TRBD1 or TRBD2 (5 bases each). The CDR3 runs 14 residues. Trimming pared 4 bases from V and 2 bases from J, leaving 13 bases between. The germline CDR1 and CDR2 sequences are SGHNT and YYREEE (reference sequence). CDR3 DNA: TGTGCCAGCAGCCCTCTGGGGGATCCCTACGAGCAGTACTTC. Translating gives CASSPLGDPYEQYF.

The gene calls are TRBV4-1 and TRBJ1-1; the match to TRBD1 covers 8 bases. J was trimmed by 0 bases and V by 3 bases; bases with no gene match: 3. In germline, CDR1 is MGHRA, CDR2 YSYEKL. This CDR3 contains 15 residues. The chain's CDR3 is CASSQRQGLNTEAFF. For the CDR3, the DNA is TGCGCCAGCAGCCAGCGACAGGGGCTGAACACTGAAGCTTTCTTT.

This chain joins TRBV30 and TRBJ2-7, with D perhaps TRBD1 or TRBD2 (5 bases each). The CDR3 is made up of 11 amino acids. Germline V CDR1 and CDR2: GTSNPN, SVGIG (reference sequence). CDR3 sequence (DNA): TGTGTTGTTGGGGGACCCTACGAGCAGTACTTC. This translates into CVVGGPYEQYF.

The chain joins TRBV7-9 to TRBJ2-7, with 7 bases that match TRBD1. The CDR3 loop spans 17 amino acids. Trimming took 1 base from V and 5 from J; bases not matched to a gene: 14. CDR1 and CDR2 (germline): SEHNR, FQNEAQ (reference sequence). CDR3 amino acids: CASSLGARLTGRDEQYF. The CDR3 bases are TGTGCCAGCAGCTTAGGAGCCCGCTTGACAGGGCGAGACGAGCAGTACTTC.

The genes are TRBV28 and TRBJ1-2; tentatively, D is TRBD1 (6 bases). V was shortened by 5 bases and J by 6 bases, with 16 bases between the two germline ends. The V gene's germline CDR1 is MDHEN and CDR2 SYDVKM. There are 14 residues in the CDR3. CDR3 loop: CASSPRGREDGYTF. The CDR3 DNA follows: TGTGCCAGCAGTCCCCGGGGGCGGGAGGATGGCTACACCTTC.

The CDR3 loop reads CSARWGNEQYF. The CDR3 DNA sequence: TGCAGTGCTAGATGGGGTAACGAGCAGTACTTC. The rearrangement links TRBV20-1 to TRBJ2-7; D is uncertain. CDR1 is DFQATT, CDR2 SNEGSKA, per germline (reference sequence). V lost 2 bases, J lost 5 bases, and 7 bases lay in between. CDR3 length: 11 residues.